This T cell receptor beta chain was sequenced in a study of cytomegalovirus exposure and HLA in healthy donors. Germline CDR1 is MNHNY and CDR2 is SVGAGI (reference sequence). The CDR3 is 15 amino acids. J was trimmed by 2 bases and V by 6 bases; bases with no gene match: 8. Researchers ran the PCR with 60 Vbeta and 13 Jbeta primers. TCRdb keeps only in-frame clones here, not all; method: immunoSEQ multiplex PCR. The sample lists 150,000 to 200,000 clones, approximately 82% occurring once. This receptor was identified in a male donor in good health and CMV-seronegative. The chain links TRBV6-6 to TRBJ2-3, with TRBD1 identical over 7 bases. The source material was PBMCs. The CDR3: CASSTGQSLTDTQYF. CDR3 in DNA: TGTGCCAGCAGCACGGGACAGAGCCTCACAGATACGCAGTATTTT.